The sequence of this T cell receptor (beta chain) was determined in a study of control samples from healthy donors and cancer patients. Produced via immunoSEQ multiplex PCR; TCRdb's table is partial and in-frame only. Among 120,000 to 150,000 clones listed, more than 85% were seen once. With 3 bases removed from V and 1 base from J, the gap between germline ends came to 4 bases. There are 12 residues in the CDR3. CDR1 PRHDT and CDR2 FYEKMQ come from the germline V gene (reference sequence). As concerns this clone: The sample holds other DNA sequences that translate to the same CDR3.

The TCR originated in a man aged 30 to 45 in good health. Sequencing used blood. V usage is TRBV13 and J usage is TRBJ2-7; no reliable D call. The CDR3 bases are TGTGCCAGCAGCTTTTCGTCCTACGAGCAGTACTTC. Translation: CASSFSSYEQYF.